Shown below are 32 T cell receptor beta chains from a single sample sequenced in a study of PD-1 blockade in classical Hodgkin lymphoma. The time point is: cycle 4 day 1 (C4D1), after five to seven weeks of nivolumab. Brentuximab vedotin exposure varied among the patients, all of whom had relapsed after autologous stem cell transplantation. The study purified CD4+ T cells from thawed PBMCs using magnetic negative selection. Method: immunoSEQ multiplex PCR; TCRdb's copy keeps in-frame clones and lacks some. The data show under 5,000 clones, with around three quarters seen just once and around 3.6% held by the top ten. Sequenced material: CD4+ T cells from blood, taken before the fourth cycle of nivolumab. The source is a human donor with classical Hodgkin lymphoma.

The chain uses TRBV11-2 and TRBJ1-2; unclear D gene. The length of the CDR3 is 15 residues. Per germline, CDR1 SGHAT and CDR2 FQNNGV. With 3 bases removed from V and 4 bases from J, the gap between germline ends came to 15 bases. CDR3: CASSFGHLEGYGYTF. CDR3 DNA sequence: TGTGCCAGCAGCTTTGGCCACCTAGAGGGCTATGGCTACACCTTC.

This clone came up a few times. CDR3 sequence reads: CASNKEADTQYF. The CDR3 nucleotides are TGTGCCAGCAACAAAGAGGCAGATACGCAGTATTTT. The rearrangement links TRBV7-2 to TRBJ2-3; D unresolved. V was cut by 7 bases and J by 4 bases, with 9 bases left in between. CDR1 is SGHTA and CDR2 is FQGNSA in the germline V gene. The CDR3 is made up of 12 amino acids.

V gene TRBV2 combines with J gene TRBJ2-7, with 8 positions matching TRBD2. The J segment lost 6 bases and the V segment lost 0 bases, leaving 13 bases of the junction unmatched. Looked up from germline, CDR1 is SNHLY and CDR2 is FYNNEI. CDR3 length: 17 residues. The CDR3 nucleotides are TGTGCCAGCAGTGAAGCGGAACTCGGGAGGGGGGAAAGCGAGCAGTACTTC. Amino acids: CASSEAELGRGESEQYF. Variable domain in full (rest from reference TRBV2 and TRBJ2-7): EPEVTQTPSHQVTQMGQEVILRCVPISNHLYFYWYRQILGQKVEFLVSFYNNEISEKSEIFDDQFSVERPDGSNFTLKIRSTKLEDSAMYFCASSEAELGRGESEQYFGPGTRLTVT.

The V and J genes are TRBV6-5 and TRBJ2-7; D tentatively fits TRBD1 or TRBD2 (6 bases each). Deletions cut 2 bases from V and 2 bases from J, with 13 bases between. CDR3 size: 15 residues. Germline CDR1 reads MNHEY; CDR2 reads SVGAGI. CDR3 coding DNA: TGTGCCAGCAGTTACGGGGGGCTCGGTACCTACGAGCAGTACTTC. Protein sequence: CASSYGGLGTYEQYF.

The chain recombines TRBV10-3 with TRBJ1-3; maybe TRBD1 (5 bases). The germline V gene encodes CDR1 ENHRY and CDR2 SYGVKD. V lost 10 bases, J lost 4 bases, and 11 bases lay in between. The CDR3 totals 12 residues. The CDR3 here is CATEWGGNTIYF. The CDR3, as DNA: TGTGCCACCGAATGGGGGGGAAACACCATATATTTT.

The rearrangement joins TRBV25-1 to TRBJ2-2; 7 bases agree with TRBD1. The CDR3 sequence is 17 residues long. After removal of 3 bases from V and 4 bases from J, the junction contained 11 bases not matched to a gene. In germline, CDR1 is MGHDK, CDR2 SYGVNS. The CDR3 DNA reads TGTGCCAGCAGTGAGTTACAGGGGACGGCGGGCACCGGGGAGCTGTTTTTT. This gives the protein CASSELQGTAGTGELFF.

V gene TRBV6-6 combines with J gene TRBJ1-1; D gene unclear. This CDR3 is 14 amino acids long. In germline, CDR1 is MNHNY, CDR2 SVGAGI (reference sequence). With 0 bases removed from V and 6 bases from J, the gap between germline ends came to 11 bases. The chain's CDR3 is CASSYSSRLAEAFF. CDR3 nucleotides: TGTGCCAGCAGTTACTCGAGCAGGCTTGCTGAAGCTTTCTTT.

This clone was detected once. The V and J genes are TRBV5-5 and TRBJ1-2; D possibly corresponds to TRBD1 (5 bases). The CDR3 loop spans 17 amino acids. Germline CDR1 reads SGHKS; CDR2 reads YYEKEE (reference sequence). Trimming shortened V by 0 bases and J by 1 base, and 16 bases separated the two germline ends. The CDR3 is CASSLGSDGGINYGYTF. Here the CDR3 DNA reads TGTGCCAGCAGCTTGGGAAGTGACGGGGGGATTAACTATGGCTACACCTTC.

The chain has TRBV7-6 and TRBJ2-1, with D uncertain. CDR1 SGHVS and CDR2 FNYEAQ come from the germline V gene. The CDR3 is made up of 16 amino acids. V lost 4 bases and J 2 bases, leaving 15 bases between the germline ends. The CDR3 loop is CASSSPLAETYNEQFF. CDR3 nucleotides: TGTGCCAGCAGCTCACCCTTGGCGGAAACCTACAATGAGCAGTTCTTC. The entire variable domain, with the rest obtained from reference TRBV7-6 and TRBJ2-1, is as follows: GAGVSQSPRYKVTKRGQDVALRCDPISGHVSLYWYRQALGQGPEFLTYFNYEAQQDKSGLPNDRFSAERPEGSISTLTIQRTEQRDSAMYRCASSSPLAETYNEQFFGPGTRLTVL.

The V gene is TRBV19, the J gene TRBJ1-2; 7 bases align to TRBD1. V shed 9 bases, J shed 4 bases, and the junction held 5 bases outside the gene matches. CDR3 size: 12 residues. Germline V CDR1 and CDR2: LNHDA, SQIVND (reference sequence). The CDR3 spells CASQGVAYGYTF. The CDR3 region has the DNA TGTGCCAGCCAGGGGGTCGCCTATGGCTACACCTTC. Full variable domain (missing parts from reference TRBV19 and TRBJ1-2): DGGITQSPKYLFRKEGQNVTLSCEQNLNHDAMYWYRQDPGQGLRLIYYSQIVNDFQKGDIAEGYSVSREKKESFPLTVTSAQKNPTAFYLCASQGVAYGYTFGSGTRLTVV.

The chain has TRBV28 and TRBJ2-1; 7 nucleotides align to TRBD1. CDR3 length: 14 residues. Germline assignment: CDR1 MDHEN and CDR2 SYDVKM. V dropped 6 bases and J dropped 1; count of bases not matched to a gene: 3. The CDR3 sequence is CASSGQASYNEQFF. CDR3 nucleotide sequence: TGTGCCAGCAGCGGACAGGCATCCTACAATGAGCAGTTCTTC.

V is TRBV6-4 and J is TRBJ1-1, with 7 positions matching TRBD1. Germline V gene sequence: CDR1 MRHNA, CDR2 SNTAGT. The CDR3 runs to 15 residues. The V gene end was trimmed by 6 bases and the J gene end by 2 bases; junction bases not matched to a gene: 9. CDR3 nucleotides: TGTGCCAGCAGAAACCGGACAGGCGCTAACACTGAAGCTTTCTTT. It translates to CASRNRTGANTEAFF.

The genes are TRBV6-5 and TRBJ1-1; the D is unclear. Per the germline V gene, CDR1 is MNHEY and CDR2 is SVGAGI. Trimming removed 7 bases from V and 1 base from J, with 16 bases in between. The CDR3 is 15 residues long. The CDR3: CASMSAGLKNTEAFF. As DNA, the CDR3 is TGTGCCAGCATGTCTGCCGGGCTAAAGAACACTGAAGCTTTCTTT.

In its sample, this clone was seen once. The rearrangement joins TRBV19 to TRBJ2-2; TRBD1 is a possible D gene (7 bases). Trimming stripped 10 bases from V and 0 bases from J, with 18 bases between. CDR1 and CDR2 (germline): LNHDA, SQIVND (reference sequence). The CDR3 spans 16 residues. This CDR3 is CATLEEGAPNTGELFF. CDR3 bases: TGTGCCACCCTAGAGGAGGGGGCCCCGAACACCGGGGAGCTGTTTTTT.

The chain links TRBV18 to TRBJ2-3, with 9 bases lining up with TRBD1. The CDR3 is 15 residues long. Germline CDR1 is KGHSH and CDR2 is LQKENI. The J segment lost 6 bases and the V segment lost 2 bases, leaving 6 bases of the junction unmatched. The CDR3 DNA sequence: TGTGCCAGCTCACCAGGGGGACAGGGTTCGGATACGCAGTATTTT. Protein product: CASSPGGQGSDTQYF.

V usage is TRBV20-1 and J usage is TRBJ1-2; possible D gene TRBD1, 5 bases. The V end lost 7 bases, the J end lost 7 bases, and 10 bases lay between the germline ends. This CDR3 is 10 amino acids long. Germline CDR1 reads DFQATT; CDR2 reads SNEGSKA (reference sequence). This CDR3 reads CSVGGGGYTF. The CDR3 DNA follows: TGCAGTGTTGGGGGAGGTGGCTACACCTTC.

The chain is built from TRBV30 and TRBJ2-2; D is unresolved. The V end lost 2 bases, the J end lost 2 bases, and 15 bases lay between the germline ends. Germline loops: CDR1 GTSNPN, CDR2 SVGIG (reference sequence). The CDR3 length is 16 residues. CDR3 sequence (DNA): TGTGCCTGGAGTACCCTCTTCCGGCTTAACACCGGGGAGCTGTTTTTT. Translation gives CAWSTLFRLNTGELFF.

The gene calls are TRBV12-5 and TRBJ1-1; D gene uncertain. V was trimmed by 6 bases and J by 8 bases, leaving 19 bases between them. Looked up from germline, CDR1 is LGHNT and CDR2 is FRNRAP. This CDR3 has 14 amino acids. The CDR3 DNA is TGTGCTAGTGGCCCCACATCCGCCCTACGGGAAGCTTTCTTT. This gives the protein CASGPTSALREAFF.

The rearrangement joins TRBV2 to TRBJ2-7; possible D gene TRBD2, 5 bases. The germline CDR1 and CDR2 sequences are SNHLY and FYNNEI. CDR3 size: 14 residues. Trimming cost V 7 bases and J 1 base, with 14 bases left between them. CDR3 sequence reads: CASTDQGSSYEQYF. In nucleotides, the CDR3 is TGTGCCAGCACCGACCAAGGGAGTTCCTACGAGCAGTACTTC.

The V gene is TRBV28, the J gene TRBJ1-1; D is unresolved. Per germline, CDR1 MDHEN and CDR2 SYDVKM. The CDR3 contains 14 residues. V was cut by 5 bases and J by 4 bases, with 14 bases left in between. CDR3 in DNA: TGTGCCAGCAGTCCGAGGCCCACGGGCACTGAAGCTTTCTTT. Translation gives CASSPRPTGTEAFF. Complete variable domain (other parts from reference TRBV28 and TRBJ1-1): DVKVTQSSRYLVKRTGEKVFLECVQDMDHENMFWYRQDPGLGLRLIYFSYDVKMKEKGDIPEGYSVSREKKERFSLILESASTNQTSMYLCASSPRPTGTEAFFGQGTRLTVV.

V usage is TRBV7-9 and J usage is TRBJ1-1; D not resolved. The CDR3 has 15 amino acids. Trimming took off 5 bases at V and 4 bases at J, with 17 bases between the two ends. CDR1 is SEHNR, CDR2 FQNEAQ, per germline (reference sequence). The DNA of the CDR3 is TGTGCCAGCAGCGCCCGGTCCCCTGTAGGCACTGAAGCTTTCTTT. Translating gives CASSARSPVGTEAFF. The variable domain in full, with the rest retrieved from reference TRBV7-9 and TRBJ1-1, is DTGVSQNPRHKITKRGQNVTFRCDPISEHNRLYWYRQTLGQGPEFLTYFQNEAQLEKSRLLSDRFSAERPKGSFSTLEIQRTEQGDSAMYLCASSARSPVGTEAFFGQGTRLTVV.

The chain has TRBV7-2 and TRBJ2-5, with D possibly being TRBD2 (5 bases). Trimming shortened V by 4 bases and J by 3 bases, and 18 bases separated the two germline ends. Germline CDR1 and CDR2: SGHTA and FQGNSA. This CDR3 comprises 16 residues. DNA for the CDR3: TGTGCCAGCAGCTCCGCCCCGCGGACTGTTAAAGAGACCCAGTACTTC. Translating it yields CASSSAPRTVKETQYF.

J is TRBJ1-2 and V is TRBV5-6; a possible D gene is TRBD1 (5 bases). Germline lookup yields CDR1 SGHDT and CDR2 YYEEEE. The V gene lost 4 bases and the J gene lost 7 bases, with 14 bases spanning the gap. The CDR3 is made up of 13 amino acids. The CDR3 reads CASSLTGGGGYTF. The CDR3 DNA reads as TGTGCCAGCAGCCTAACGGGGGGAGGTGGCTACACCTTC.

The chain is built from TRBV19 and TRBJ2-2; perhaps TRBD2 as D (6 bases). Germline V gene lookup returns CDR1 LNHDA and CDR2 SQIVND (reference sequence). V shed 3 bases and J shed 2 bases, with 22 bases lying between them. This CDR3 comprises 19 residues. CDR3 amino acids: CASSIRFYGLALNTGELFF. The CDR3 DNA reads as TGTGCCAGTAGTATCCGCTTCTACGGGCTAGCGCTTAACACCGGGGAGCTGTTTTTT. The variable domain in full, with the rest retrieved from reference TRBV19 and TRBJ2-2, is DGGITQSPKYLFRKEGQNVTLSCEQNLNHDAMYWYRQDPGQGLRLIYYSQIVNDFQKGDIAEGYSVSREKKESFPLTVTSAQKNPTAFYLCASSIRFYGLALNTGELFFGEGSRLTVL.

The chain couples TRBV30 to TRBJ2-1; 7 bases are a match to TRBD1. The CDR3 loop spans 16 amino acids. Looked up from germline, CDR1 is GTSNPN and CDR2 is SVGIG (reference sequence). Germline trimming cut 3 bases from V and 0 bases from J; bases unmatched to any gene: 8. CDR3 coding DNA: TGTGCCTGGAGACAGGGGCTAACTAGCTCCTACAATGAGCAGTTCTTC. Its translation: CAWRQGLTSSYNEQFF.

J is TRBJ2-5 and V is TRBV11-2; D perhaps matches TRBD1 (6 bases). Trimming stripped 8 bases from V and 5 bases from J, with 15 bases between. CDR3 length: 13 residues. CDR1 is SGHAT and CDR2 is FQNNGV in the germline V gene. The CDR3: CASQTMQGETQYF. The CDR3 DNA follows: TGTGCCAGCCAAACAATGCAGGGGGAGACCCAGTACTTC.

This chain joins TRBV6-1 and TRBJ2-2; D is possibly TRBD2 (5 bases). CDR1 and CDR2 (germline): MNHNS, SASEGT. The CDR3 covers 14 residues. The V end lost 7 bases, the J end lost 8 bases, and 17 bases lay between the germline ends. The DNA for the CDR3 is TGTGCCAGCAAAGACGGGATGTTTACGGGGGAGCTGTTTTTT. It yields the protein CASKDGMFTGELFF.

The chain carries TRBV7-8 and TRBJ2-3; D unclear. This CDR3 spans 12 amino acids. Per germline, CDR1 SGHVS and CDR2 FQNEAQ. Trimming shortened V by 6 bases and J by 2 bases, and 6 bases separated the two germline ends. CDR3 DNA: TGTGCCAGCAGACCTAACACAGATACGCAGTATTTT. Protein sequence: CASRPNTDTQYF.

This chain links TRBV9 with TRBJ2-1; D is uncertain. V was cut by 0 bases and J by 4 bases, with 8 bases left in between. CDR3 size: 14 residues. CDR1 is SGDLS and CDR2 is YYNGEE in the germline V gene. The CDR3, as DNA: TGTGCCAGCAGCGTAGGGGTGGGGTACAATGAGCAGTTCTTC. Its translation is CASSVGVGYNEQFF.

The chain couples TRBV2 to TRBJ1-1, with TRBD1 as a possible D gene (5 bases). Germline values: CDR1 SNHLY, CDR2 FYNNEI. V lost 2 bases and J lost 3, with 10 bases in between. This CDR3 has 14 amino acids. The CDR3 spells CASSENTGHTEAFF. DNA for the CDR3: TGTGCCAGCAGTGAAAATACAGGACACACTGAAGCTTTCTTT.

This chain connects TRBV9 to TRBJ2-2, with 15 bases fitting TRBD2. The CDR3 is 17 amino acids. Germline V lookup: CDR1 SGDLS, CDR2 YYNGEE. V lost 4 bases and J lost 1; bases outside the gene matches: 2. CDR3 in DNA: TGTGCCAGCAGCTCGGGACTAGCGGGGGGGAACACCGGGGAGCTGTTTTTT. Protein sequence: CASSSGLAGGNTGELFF.

V gene TRBV4-1 combines with J gene TRBJ1-1; 7 bases match TRBD1. Germline CDR1 reads MGHRA; CDR2 reads YSYEKL. This CDR3 comprises 15 residues. After removal of 3 bases from V and 4 bases from J, the junction contained 8 bases not matched to a gene. CDR3 DNA sequence: TGCGCCAGCAGCCACCCGGGGGCAGGGGGCACTGAAGCTTTCTTT. Its translation: CASSHPGAGGTEAFF.